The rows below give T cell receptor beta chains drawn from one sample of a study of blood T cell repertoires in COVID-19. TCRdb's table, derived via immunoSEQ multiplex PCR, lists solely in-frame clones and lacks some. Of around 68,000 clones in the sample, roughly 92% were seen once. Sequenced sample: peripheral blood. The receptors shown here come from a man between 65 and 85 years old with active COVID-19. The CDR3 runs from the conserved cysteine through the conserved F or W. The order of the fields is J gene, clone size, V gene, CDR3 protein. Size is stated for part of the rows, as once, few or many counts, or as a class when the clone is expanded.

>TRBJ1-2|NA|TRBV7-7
CASRLGDTNYGYTF
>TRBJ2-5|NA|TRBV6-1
CASSEPTGRAQYF
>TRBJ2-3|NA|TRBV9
CASSVGSGDTQYF
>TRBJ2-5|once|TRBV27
CASSPGLAGMETQYF
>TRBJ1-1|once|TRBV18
CASSPLGQGRGTEAFF
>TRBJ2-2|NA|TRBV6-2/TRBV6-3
CASSYSRGQGELFF
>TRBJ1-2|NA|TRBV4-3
CASSYDGDYGYTF
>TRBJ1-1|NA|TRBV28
CASGSGQPNTEAFF
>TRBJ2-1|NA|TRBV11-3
CASSFDSHNEQFF
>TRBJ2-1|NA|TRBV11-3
CASSLVLAGGRNEQFF
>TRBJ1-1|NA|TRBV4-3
CASSQSRIANTEAFF
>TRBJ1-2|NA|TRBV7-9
CASSYGGSSHYGYTF
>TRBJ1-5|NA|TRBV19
CASSIGEQGLSNQPQHF
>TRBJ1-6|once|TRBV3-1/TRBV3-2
CASSQGTGNNSPLHF
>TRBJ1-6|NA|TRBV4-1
CASSQDTGGGYSPLHF
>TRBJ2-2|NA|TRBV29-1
CSVEDIGSRGELFF
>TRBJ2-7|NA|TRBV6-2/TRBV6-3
CASSAGMRRYEQYF
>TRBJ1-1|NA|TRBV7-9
CASSAGETAFF
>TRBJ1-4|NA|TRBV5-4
CASSSERQAGEKLFF
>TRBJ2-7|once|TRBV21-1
CASSKSGKTYEQYF
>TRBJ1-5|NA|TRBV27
CASSQRDQPQHF
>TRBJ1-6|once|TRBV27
CASSFLGYRGNSPLHF
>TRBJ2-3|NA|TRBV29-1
CSAPGLAGASTDTQYF
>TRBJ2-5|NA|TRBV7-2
CASSYDPSSETQYF
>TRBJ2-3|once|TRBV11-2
CASRETGLAVGSQYF
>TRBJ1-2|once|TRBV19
CASSKKTRYGYTF
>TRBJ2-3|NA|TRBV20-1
CSAPTRDTQYF
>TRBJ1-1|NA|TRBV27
CASSLGGVWAEAFF
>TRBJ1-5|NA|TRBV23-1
CASSHDRINQPQHF
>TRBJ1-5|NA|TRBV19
CASSMLRGAGNQPQHF
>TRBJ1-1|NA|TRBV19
CASSTGQGVRTEAFF
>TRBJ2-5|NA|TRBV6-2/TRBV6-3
CASSYSGRQETQYF
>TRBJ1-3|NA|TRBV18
CASSPPGGPGNTIYF
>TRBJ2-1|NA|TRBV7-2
CASSPKGLAGGGEQFF
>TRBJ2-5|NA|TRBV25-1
CASSETGGGETQYF
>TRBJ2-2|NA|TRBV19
CAGELNTGELFF
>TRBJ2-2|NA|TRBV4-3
CASSQDSGLAGGPGTGELFF
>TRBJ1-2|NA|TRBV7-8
CASSPSPGGYTF
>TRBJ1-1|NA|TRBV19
CASRTGEVNTEAFF
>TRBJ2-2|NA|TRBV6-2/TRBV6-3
CASSPGGVGTGELFF
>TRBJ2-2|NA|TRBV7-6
CASSLALSRQGLNGELFF
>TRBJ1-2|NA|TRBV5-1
CASSLEGTGPGGYTF
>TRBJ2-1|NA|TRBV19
CASSLAGIDNEQFF
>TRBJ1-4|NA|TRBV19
CASSDRGGDATNEKLFF
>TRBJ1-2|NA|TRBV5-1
CASSLKAGIGYTF
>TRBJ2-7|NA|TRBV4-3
CASSHGPGSSYEQYF
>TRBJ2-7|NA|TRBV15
CATSRKTGADEQYF
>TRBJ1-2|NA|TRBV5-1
CASSLPGAPGYTF
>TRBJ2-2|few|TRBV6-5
CASSPRVSGELFF
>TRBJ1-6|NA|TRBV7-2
CASSHSGTPLHF
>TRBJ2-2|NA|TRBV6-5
CASSPGISGELFF
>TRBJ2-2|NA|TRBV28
CASSPTSGTNTGELFF
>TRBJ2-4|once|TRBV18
CASSTGQGVSKNIQYF
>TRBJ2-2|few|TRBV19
CASSIQNTGELFF
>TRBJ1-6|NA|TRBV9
CASSVGKQGSPLHF
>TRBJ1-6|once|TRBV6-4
CASSVSGHGINSPLHF
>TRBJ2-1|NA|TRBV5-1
CASSSTQGLGNEQFF
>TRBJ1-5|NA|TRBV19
CASIPRQGFNQPQHF